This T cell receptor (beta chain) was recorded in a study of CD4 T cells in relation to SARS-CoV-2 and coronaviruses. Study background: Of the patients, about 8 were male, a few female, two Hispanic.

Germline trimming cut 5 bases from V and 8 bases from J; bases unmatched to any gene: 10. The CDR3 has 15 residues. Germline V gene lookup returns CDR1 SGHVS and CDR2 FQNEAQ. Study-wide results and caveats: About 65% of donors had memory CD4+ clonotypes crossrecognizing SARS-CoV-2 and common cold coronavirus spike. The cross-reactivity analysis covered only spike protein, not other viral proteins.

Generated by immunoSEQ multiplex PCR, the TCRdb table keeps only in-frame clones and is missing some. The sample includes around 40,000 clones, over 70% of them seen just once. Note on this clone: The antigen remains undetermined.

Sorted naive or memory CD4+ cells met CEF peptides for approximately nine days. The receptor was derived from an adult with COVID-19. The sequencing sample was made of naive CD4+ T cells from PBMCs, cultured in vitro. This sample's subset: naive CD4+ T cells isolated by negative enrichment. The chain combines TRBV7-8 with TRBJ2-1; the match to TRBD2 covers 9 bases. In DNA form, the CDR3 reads TGTGCCAGCAGCAGCAATAGCGGGAGAGGCGATGAGCAGTTCTTC. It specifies CASSSNSGRGDEQFF.